This T cell receptor (beta chain) was observed in a study of blood T cells in healthy people across ages (dated by TCRdb to the mid-2010s). Some background on the complete study: In model experiments, template switching captured roughly one uniquely barcoded TCR beta cDNA molecule for every two T cells. Age-related changes in TCR beta repertoire diversity were measured in the study by deep sequencing normalized with unique cDNA molecular identifiers. Donors were grouped into four age groups: young (average roughly 15 years), middle-aged (39), aged (about 60) and long-lived (around 80). To avoid experimental bias, donors of different ages were distributed randomly across sequencing lanes. Two additional independent replicas of 1 million unique cDNA reads from the same blood draw were analyzed for two donors (one aged 18 to 29 and one aged 80 or older). Overall study results and their limits: Estimates of total diversity from one million sequenced T cells were regarded as lower bounds and underestimates. Compared with the aged group, the long-lived group had more naive CD4+ T cells, fewer expanded clones and increased TCR diversity, suggesting age selection. Because the CMV infection status of the donors was unknown, age-related changes in expanded clonotypes may potentially have been confounded. There was a strong correlation between observed TCR beta diversity and the percentage of naive T cells measured by flow cytometry. As age increased, observed TCR beta diversity per million T cells dropped in a roughly linear way, and a significant reduction was already evident by age 40. Since profiling was done on bulk unsorted PBMCs, naive and antigen-experienced compartments could not be conclusively compared.

Systemically healthy Caucasian individuals from Russia, 39 in total and aged about 6 to 100 years, were included as donors. About 9.1 milliliters of peripheral blood were collected from each donor into EDTA-treated Vacutainer tubes. PBMCs were isolated by Ficoll-Paque density-gradient centrifugation, with at least 7 million obtained per sample. Total RNA was extracted from PBMCs with Trizol reagent, with at least 6 micrograms obtained per sample. For every donor, an aliquot of PBMCs went through flow cytometry to measure the percentages of naive CD45RAhigh/CD27high T cells. Compared with germline, V lacks 0 bases and J lacks 2 bases; bases without a gene match: 9. From a lookup of the germline V gene, CDR1 and CDR2 are MNHEY and SVGEGT. The CDR3 starts with the cysteine, ends with the phenylalanine, and has 17 residues. Only the CDR3 part of the read is kept: 51 bases, read in frame from the first base.

This clonotype was seen a handful of times. Its antigen is not yet known. Base qualities are not provided; no much larger clone lies one nucleotide away. Library creation used 5' RACE. The instrument was an Illumina HiSeq 2500. A second PCR of roughly 7 to 11 cycles was performed with a sample-barcoded 5' primer and a J-beta primer mix. Each TCR beta cDNA molecule received a unique molecular identifier from a template-switch 5' adaptor carrying 12 random nucleotides. Each sample yielded at least 2.5 million CDR3-containing paired-end reads. First-strand cDNA synthesis was performed from all RNA using the Mint cDNA synthesis kit, with priming by a TRBC-specific oligonucleotide. All cDNA was treated with uracil-DNA glycosylase and then went through a first 18-cycle PCR with the universal primers M1SS and BC2_uni_R. The original methods were these. For normalization, 1 million high-quality reads, each with a distinct molecular identifier, were randomly selected from each sample. Instead of being binned into consensus sequences, reads with shared molecular identifiers were discarded. MiTCR, set to a Q25 quality threshold and the strictest error-elimination algorithm, was used for CDR3 identification, clonotype clustering and error correction. Lower-bound total TCR beta diversity was estimated with a nonparametric unseen species model using Euler transformation. Through fastp at Q25 and MiXCR, TCRdb rebuilt clones from the public reads, retaining in-frame beta chains. When rows share a CDR3 protein, they turn into one entry using the most common DNA and genes. The V and J calls, along with clone size, are taken from TCRdb and not from the paper's own processing. The sample data list about 830,000 distinct CDR3 sequences, and around two thirds of these were observed just once. About a quarter of the sample is taken by the ten largest.

Sequencing was carried out using blood. The sequence was collected from a man in his thirties or forties in good health. The chain is made from TRBV6-2 or TRBV6-3 and TRBJ2-7, and TRBD1 aligns with 8 junction nucleotides. The CDR3 protein: CASSYSNRDRSPYEQYF. The nucleotide sequence reads as follows: TGTGCCAGCAGTTACTCGAACCGGGACAGGTCGCCCTACGAGCAGTACTTC.